This passage covers 4 T cell receptor beta chains from one sample sequenced in a study of blood T cell repertoires in COVID-19. Here immunoSEQ multiplex PCR was the method, and the copy in TCRdb shows in-frame clones only, minus some. In the table there are 150,000 or so clones, around four fifths of which are singletons. Sequenced sample: PBMCs or T cells enriched from blood (not recorded which). These receptors were obtained from a woman aged 45-65 years in a cohort exposed to, infected with or recovered from COVID-19 (not recorded which).

V usage is TRBV28 and J usage is TRBJ1-2; maybe TRBD1 (5 bases). Germline V gene sequence: CDR1 MDHEN, CDR2 SYDVKM. V was cut by 5 bases and J by 5 bases, with 21 bases left in between. The CDR3 is 16 residues long. DNA of the CDR3: TGTGCCAGCAGTCTTAGACAGACTCCGGTTCGTTATGGCTACACCTTC. Protein product: CASSLRQTPVRYGYTF.

This clone has a handful of counts. The chain combines TRBV3-1 (or the pseudogene TRBV3-2) with TRBJ2-1; TRBD1 matches at 7 bases. Germline trimming cut 0 bases from V and 2 bases from J; bases unmatched to any gene: 4. The CDR3 extends over 16 amino acids. Germline V gene sequence: CDR1 LGHDT, CDR2 YNNKEL (reference sequence). CDR3 DNA sequence: TGTGCCAGCAGCCAAGAAGGGACAGATACCTACAATGAGCAGTTCTTC. Translation: CASSQEGTDTYNEQFF.

The chain has TRBV7-2 and TRBJ2-1, with 7 bases fitting TRBD2. CDR1 SGHTA and CDR2 FQGNSA come from the germline V gene. Germline trimming cut 5 bases from V and 6 bases from J; bases unmatched to any gene: 4. This CDR3 region has 13 residues. CDR3 sequence (DNA): TGTGCCAGCAGCCCTCGACTAGCCAATGAGCAGTTCTTC. Its protein product is CASSPRLANEQFF. The whole variable domain, filled in from reference TRBV7-2 and TRBJ2-1, reads GAGVSQSPSNKVTEKGKDVELRCDPISGHTALYWYRQSLGQGLEFLIYFQGNSAPDKSGLPSDRFSAERTGGSVSTLTIQRTQQEDSAVYLCASSPRLANEQFFGPGTRLTVL.

Worth noting for this clone: One end of the junction varies from germline; a read error may be responsible. The chain has TRBV19 and TRBJ1-6; the D is unclear. CDR1 and CDR2 from the germline V gene are LNHDA and SQIVND (reference sequence). The CDR3 spans 15 residues. Here the CDR3 DNA reads TGTGCCAGCAGTATTCTCGAAGGAGATAATTCACCCCTCCACTTT. This sequence encodes CASSILEGDNSPLHF.